This TCR beta chain was sequenced for a study of beta chain features in type 1 diabetes. Study details: The samples had about 110,000,000 sorted cells examined in all. General study points: TCRB CDR3 length was moderately but significantly reduced in all four CD4+ subsets of Type 1 diabetes patients.

Each of the CD4+ naive, central memory, regulatory and stem cell-like memory populations was sorted via CD45RO/CCR7/CD25/CD127/CD95/CD27. As concerns this clone: The antigen is undetermined.

The CDR3 is 14 residues long. V was clipped by 1 base and J by 3 bases, with 4 bases between them. Germline V gene lookup returns CDR1 SGHDN and CDR2 FVKESK. Every bit of the isolated RNA underwent reverse transcription, so sequencing read expressed TCRB transcripts. The read count averaged about 3.6 million across naive, central memory and regulatory T cell samples. This table comes from immunoSEQ multiplex PCR, and its TCRdb copy is limited to in-frame clones, with some not included. The table includes hundreds of thousands of clones, roughly 13% detected once. Input material: naive CD4+ T cells from blood. The rearrangement joins TRBV14 to TRBJ1-6; D is undetermined. This clonotype was sampled from a man between 18 and 35 years old with type 1 diabetes. CDR3 DNA sequence: TGTGCCAGCAGCCAAGTTAGCTATAATTCACCCCTCCACTTT. Its translation: CASSQVSYNSPLHF.